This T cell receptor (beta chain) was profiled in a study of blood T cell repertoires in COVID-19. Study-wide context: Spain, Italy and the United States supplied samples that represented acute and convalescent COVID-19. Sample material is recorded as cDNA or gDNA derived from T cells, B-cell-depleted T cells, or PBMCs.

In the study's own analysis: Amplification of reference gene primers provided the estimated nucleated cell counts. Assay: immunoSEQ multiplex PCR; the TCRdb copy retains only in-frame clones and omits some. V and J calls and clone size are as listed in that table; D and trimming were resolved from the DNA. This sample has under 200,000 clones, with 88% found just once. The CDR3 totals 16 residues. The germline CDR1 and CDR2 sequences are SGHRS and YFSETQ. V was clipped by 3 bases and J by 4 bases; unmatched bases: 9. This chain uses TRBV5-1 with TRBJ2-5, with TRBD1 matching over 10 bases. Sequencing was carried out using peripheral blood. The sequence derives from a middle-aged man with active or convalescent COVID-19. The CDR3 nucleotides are TGCGCCAGCAGCTATACTTCTGGGACAGGGGCAGAGACCCAGTACTTC. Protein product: CASSYTSGTGAETQYF.